These T cell receptor beta chains were read from a single sample in a study of cytomegalovirus exposure and HLA in healthy donors. Only in-frame clones appear in the TCRdb table, and some are missing; sequencing was by immunoSEQ multiplex PCR. The top ten clones hold approximately 0.9% of a sample with fewer than 400,000 clones, approximately 88% of them seen once. What was sequenced was PBMCs. The receptor set was obtained from a man aged 25-40 years in good health and CMV-seronegative. Both conserved end residues are trimmed from each CDR3. Fields, in order: J gene, CDR3 length, D gene, V gene, CDR3 protein. D genes are given only for firm matches.

J gene: TRBJ2-7
CDR3 length: 10
D gene: TRBD2
V gene: TRBV6-5
CDR3 protein: ASSNGGGEQY

J gene: TRBJ2-7
CDR3 length: 14
D gene: TRBD2
V gene: TRBV19
CDR3 protein: ASSDRTSGGAYEQY

J gene: TRBJ1-2
CDR3 length: 12
D gene: TRBD1
V gene: TRBV19
CDR3 protein: ASSITGGSYGYT

J gene: TRBJ2-3
CDR3 length: 13
D gene: TRBD2
V gene: TRBV9
CDR3 protein: ASSPSGGPGDTQY

J gene: TRBJ2-7
CDR3 length: 13
D gene: TRBD1
V gene: TRBV7-2
CDR3 protein: ASSPDRGPTYEQY

J gene: TRBJ1-2
CDR3 length: 13
D gene: TRBD1
V gene: TRBV18
CDR3 protein: ASSPSTGPGYGYT

J gene: TRBJ1-6
CDR3 length: 13
D gene: -
V gene: TRBV5-1
CDR3 protein: ASTRLDRENSPLH

J gene: TRBJ1-5
CDR3 length: 12
D gene: -
V gene: TRBV7-9
CDR3 protein: ASSLDHSYQPQH

J gene: TRBJ1-2
CDR3 length: 13
D gene: -
V gene: TRBV11-2
CDR3 protein: ASSPLSGKNYGYT

J gene: TRBJ2-7
CDR3 length: 10
D gene: -
V gene: TRBV2
CDR3 protein: ASIGGTYEQY

J gene: TRBJ2-7
CDR3 length: 9
D gene: -
V gene: TRBV6-6
CDR3 protein: ASSPSYEQY

J gene: TRBJ2-4
CDR3 length: 14
D gene: -
V gene: TRBV27
CDR3 protein: ASTAFRLLAKNIQY

J gene: TRBJ1-2
CDR3 length: 14
D gene: -
V gene: TRBV4-3
CDR3 protein: ASSQGVGGAAQGYT

J gene: TRBJ2-7
CDR3 length: 13
D gene: TRBD2
V gene: TRBV19
CDR3 protein: ASSIPTSGGYEQY

J gene: TRBJ1-1
CDR3 length: 15
D gene: -
V gene: TRBV4-3
CDR3 protein: ASSQVGSTGMNTEAF

J gene: TRBJ1-1
CDR3 length: 12
D gene: -
V gene: TRBV6-4
CDR3 protein: ASSDSGGVSEAF

J gene: TRBJ1-4
CDR3 length: 12
D gene: -
V gene: TRBV5-1
CDR3 protein: ASSPDARDEKLF

J gene: TRBJ2-7
CDR3 length: 12
D gene: TRBD1
V gene: TRBV5-1
CDR3 protein: ASSFGTGGYEQY

J gene: TRBJ1-5
CDR3 length: 11
D gene: TRBD1
V gene: TRBV6-6
CDR3 protein: ASSRQGSQPQH

J gene: TRBJ2-1
CDR3 length: 13
D gene: -
V gene: TRBV27
CDR3 protein: ASSLRAGSYNEQF

J gene: TRBJ2-7
CDR3 length: 11
D gene: -
V gene: TRBV4-2
CDR3 protein: ASSQETGREQY

J gene: TRBJ2-3
CDR3 length: 13
D gene: -
V gene: TRBV5-1
CDR3 protein: ASSVTVASTDTQY

J gene: TRBJ1-2
CDR3 length: 12
D gene: -
V gene: TRBV7-5
CDR3 protein: VRSPSGRGAGYT

J gene: TRBJ2-7
CDR3 length: 12
D gene: -
V gene: TRBV21-1
CDR3 protein: ASSRYRGRDEQY

J gene: TRBJ1-2
CDR3 length: 12
D gene: -
V gene: TRBV7-9
CDR3 protein: ASSSTGGNYGYT

J gene: TRBJ2-5
CDR3 length: 16
D gene: -
V gene: TRBV7-2
CDR3 protein: ASSFSSMGASLRETQY

J gene: TRBJ2-1
CDR3 length: 13
D gene: -
V gene: TRBV6-1
CDR3 protein: ASSEVGTSYNEQF

J gene: TRBJ2-7
CDR3 length: 12
D gene: TRBD1
V gene: TRBV19
CDR3 protein: ASSIGTGNYEQY

J gene: TRBJ2-7
CDR3 length: 9
D gene: -
V gene: TRBV20-1
CDR3 protein: SARDPGEQY

J gene: TRBJ1-4
CDR3 length: 14
D gene: -
V gene: TRBV7-6
CDR3 protein: ASSSSPGPEGEKLF

J gene: TRBJ1-5
CDR3 length: 15
D gene: TRBD1
V gene: TRBV28
CDR3 protein: ASRLPGQLYSNQPQH

J gene: TRBJ1-2
CDR3 length: 13
D gene: TRBD1
V gene: TRBV14
CDR3 protein: ASSEQGGRASGYT

J gene: TRBJ2-5
CDR3 length: 13
D gene: -
V gene: TRBV14
CDR3 protein: ASSQGLAKVETQY

J gene: TRBJ2-1
CDR3 length: 14
D gene: -
V gene: TRBV5-6
CDR3 protein: ASSLATSGPYNEQF

J gene: TRBJ2-7
CDR3 length: 12
D gene: -
V gene: TRBV7-2
CDR3 protein: ASSLDTSSYEQY

J gene: TRBJ1-1
CDR3 length: 12
D gene: -
V gene: TRBV6-1
CDR3 protein: ASNPDPRNAEAF

J gene: TRBJ1-1
CDR3 length: 16
D gene: -
V gene: TRBV7-9
CDR3 protein: ASSLPPGGPKMNTEAF

J gene: TRBJ1-1
CDR3 length: 12
D gene: -
V gene: TRBV10-3
CDR3 protein: AISESSRGTEAF

J gene: TRBJ2-7
CDR3 length: 11
D gene: -
V gene: TRBV7-2
CDR3 protein: ASSSLYYYEQY

J gene: TRBJ2-3
CDR3 length: 13
D gene: TRBD2
V gene: TRBV18
CDR3 protein: ASSPESLATDTQY

J gene: TRBJ2-7
CDR3 length: 13
D gene: TRBD2
V gene: TRBV6-1
CDR3 protein: ASSVSGGQTYEQY

J gene: TRBJ2-1
CDR3 length: 10
D gene: TRBD2
V gene: TRBV2
CDR3 protein: ASRQAGNEQF

J gene: TRBJ2-1
CDR3 length: 12
D gene: -
V gene: TRBV5-4
CDR3 protein: ASRTESQSNEQF

J gene: TRBJ2-2
CDR3 length: 13
D gene: TRBD1
V gene: TRBV4-1
CDR3 protein: ASRPGTGNTGELF